This entry describes one T cell receptor beta chain. The source of the sample is a study of blood T cell repertoires in COVID-19. J lost 4 bases, V lost 4 bases, and 11 bases had no gene match. This CDR3 contains 18 residues. The V gene's germline CDR1 is SGHRS and CDR2 YFSETQ. Clones were sequenced by immunoSEQ multiplex PCR, and TCRdb holds only the in-frame ones, with some missing. The sample consists of 300,000 to 350,000 clones, 80% to 90% of them appearing once. Material for sequencing was PBMCs or T cells enriched from blood (not recorded which). The TCR sequence derives from a man aged 30-40 years who had recovered from COVID-19. The chain is built from TRBV5-1 and TRBJ2-1; 13 bases line up with TRBD2. The CDR3 region has the DNA TGCGCCAGCAGCCAGGGACTAGCGGGGCCCCTAAAATACAATGAGCAGTTCTTC. It specifies CASSQGLAGPLKYNEQFF.